This entry concerns a single TCR beta chain. What it recognizes is unknown. The entry originates in a study of T cells in Graves' hyperthyroidism and ophthalmopathy. Across the whole study: Peripheral blood sampling occurred at initial diagnosis, before any treatment. Overall study findings and caveats: The majority of expanded thyroid clonotypes above 0.001 also appeared in blood.

The source material, RNA transcripts, was used to amplify TCR beta CDR3 regions. The HTBI primer set served for first-round RT-PCR of the TCR CDR3. TCRdb called the multiplex PCR reads again in MiXCR, with one record for every CDR3 protein. There are about 560,000 distinct CDR3 sequences in the sample; about a sixth occur only once, and roughly 18% lies in the top ten. Per germline, CDR1 SGHDN and CDR2 FVKESK. Trimming cost V 3 bases and J 7 bases; bases outside gene matches: 9. The CDR3 is made up of 16 amino acids. No progression to ophthalmopathy during 18 months of follow-up defined stable disease. In patients aged 18 to 65, hyperthyroidism was newly diagnosed, with duration under 2 months.

The sequenced material came from blood. This chain joins TRBV14 and TRBJ2-1; 10 positions match TRBD1. The sequence was collected from a woman aged 18-29 years with Graves' hyperthyroidism. The CDR3 region has the DNA TGTGCCAGCAGCCAGGGACAGGGGTCCCCTAAGAATGAGCAGTTCTTC. Translation: CASSQGQGSPKNEQFF.